This T cell receptor (beta chain) was documented in a study of shared clonotypes between healthy human individuals. The overall study: The donors, a couple of women and a few men, were aged 18 to 49.

CDR3 length: 16 amino acids. From germline, CDR1 is SGHAT and CDR2 FQNNGV. With 5 bases clipped from V and 6 bases from J, the junction kept 8 bases outside the gene matches. Method: immunoSEQ multiplex PCR; TCRdb's copy keeps in-frame clones and lacks some. The sample carries hundreds of thousands of clones, around 92% recorded once. Naive CD8 populations comprised CD45RO-negative cells positively selected for CCR7, excluding terminally differentiated effector memory CD45RA+ cells. The sequenced sample consisted of naive CD8+ T cells sorted from blood. This clonotype was sampled from a man aged 30 to 45 in good health. The genes are TRBV11-2 and TRBJ2-7, with TRBD2 identical over 15 bases. This CDR3 reads CASSPEGGLAGGEQYF. CDR3 DNA sequence: TGTGCCAGCAGCCCGGAGGGGGGACTAGCGGGAGGCGAGCAGTACTTC.